Sequencing of this TCR beta chain was carried out in a study of cytomegalovirus exposure and HLA in healthy donors. Study observations and caveats: Solely CMV serostatus was available to characterize immune exposure.

This clone has only one observation. Its antigen is unidentified. Whereas donors were nominally healthy upon sampling, unrecorded immune exposures were probable. The CDR3 is made up of 13 amino acids. Trimming removed 5 bases from V and 4 bases from J, with 11 bases in between. CDR1 is LNHDA and CDR2 is SQIVND in the germline V gene (reference sequence). Primers: 60 Vbeta forward and 13 Jbeta reverse. The assay was immunoSEQ multiplex PCR, and TCRdb's table has in-frame clones only and misses some. The sample consists of approximately 150,000 clones, about 64% of them appearing once. Sequenced sample: PBMCs. This chain links TRBV19 with TRBJ1-1; perhaps TRBD1 as D (5 bases). This TCR was recovered from a man aged 55 to 70 in good health and CMV-seronegative. The CDR3 bases are TGTGCCAGTAGTTCTTCCGGGGGCACTGAAGCTTTCTTT. The encoded protein is CASSSSGGTEAFF. The complete variable domain, with remaining parts taken from reference TRBV19 and TRBJ1-1, reads DGGITQSPKYLFRKEGQNVTLSCEQNLNHDAMYWYRQDPGQGLRLIYYSQIVNDFQKGDIAEGYSVSREKKESFPLTVTSAQKNPTAFYLCASSSSGGTEAFFGQGTRLTVV.